This TCR beta chain was documented in a study of blood T cell repertoires in COVID-19. Looking at the study overall: COVID-19 samples from acute and convalescent phases originated in the United States, Italy and Spain.

Per the original methods: How many nucleated cells were present was estimated from reference gene primer amplification. Clones were read by immunoSEQ multiplex PCR, and TCRdb kept only the in-frame ones, dropping some. V, J and clone size were drawn from that table, and D and trimming were deduced from the DNA. The table lists 250,000 to 350,000 clones, around 90% of them singletons. The CDR3 length is 13 residues. Trimming removed 2 bases from V and 1 base from J, with 5 bases in between. Germline-derived CDR1 and CDR2 are MNHEY and SVGAGI. The participants were between roughly 18 and 100 years old and came from under 25 US areas. The sample holds a few counts of this clone.

This receptor was obtained from a woman younger than 30 who had recovered from COVID-19. The sequencing sample was made of PBMCs or T cells enriched from blood (not recorded which). V gene TRBV6-5 combines with J gene TRBJ1-1; D call uncertain. The CDR3 sequence: CASSYGQNTEAFF. DNA for the CDR3: TGTGCCAGCAGTTACGGGCAGAACACTGAAGCTTTCTTT.